This paragraph reports one T cell receptor beta chain. Its target is unknown. The sample comes from a study of Ad26.COV2.S vaccination and SARS-CoV-2 variants. Study results and limitations: Similar non-spike TCR breadth was observed in recipients of vaccine and of placebo.

The CDR3 has 11 amino acids. Germline loops: CDR1 SEHNR, CDR2 FQNEAQ (reference sequence). The germline V and J ends were trimmed by 4 bases and 7 bases, with 7 bases remaining between them. Produced via immunoSEQ multiplex PCR; TCRdb's table is partial and in-frame only. This repertoire shows more than 120,000 clones, about nine tenths found once; its top ten account for 4% to 6%. This TCR was sampled from a human donor who had recovered from COVID-19. This specimen was peripheral blood, taken after recovery from COVID-19. V is TRBV7-9 and J is TRBJ1-1, with D possibly TRBD1 on 5 matching bases. The CDR3 DNA reads TGTGCCAGCAGCTCTCAGGGTGAAGCTTTCTTT. This gives the protein CASSSQGEAFF.